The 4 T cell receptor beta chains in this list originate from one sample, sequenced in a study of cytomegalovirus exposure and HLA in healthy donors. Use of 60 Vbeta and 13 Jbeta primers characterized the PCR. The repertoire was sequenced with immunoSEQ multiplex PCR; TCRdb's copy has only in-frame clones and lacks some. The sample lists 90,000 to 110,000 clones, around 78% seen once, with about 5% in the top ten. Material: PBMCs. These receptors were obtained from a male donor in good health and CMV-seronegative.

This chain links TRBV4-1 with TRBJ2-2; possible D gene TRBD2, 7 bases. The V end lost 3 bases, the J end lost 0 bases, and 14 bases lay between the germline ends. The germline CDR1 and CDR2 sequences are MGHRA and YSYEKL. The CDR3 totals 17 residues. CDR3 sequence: CASSHHLRGPNTGELFF. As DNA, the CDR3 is TGCGCCAGCAGCCACCACCTGCGGGGGCCGAACACCGGGGAGCTGTTTTTT.

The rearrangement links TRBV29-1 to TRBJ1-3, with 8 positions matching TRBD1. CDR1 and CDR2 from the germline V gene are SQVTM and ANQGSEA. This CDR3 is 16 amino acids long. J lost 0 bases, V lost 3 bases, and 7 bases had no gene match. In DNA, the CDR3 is TGCAGCGTTGATTATCGGGGACAGGACTCTGGAAACACCATATATTTT. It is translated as CSVDYRGQDSGNTIYF.

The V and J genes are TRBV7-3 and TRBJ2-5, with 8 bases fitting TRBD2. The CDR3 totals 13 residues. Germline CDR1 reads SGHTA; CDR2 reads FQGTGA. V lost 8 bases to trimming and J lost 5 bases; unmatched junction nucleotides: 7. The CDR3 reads CASGAGGGETQYF. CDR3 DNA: TGTGCCAGCGGGGCGGGAGGTGGGGAGACCCAGTACTTC. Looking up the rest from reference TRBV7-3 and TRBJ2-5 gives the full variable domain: GAGVSQTPSNKVTEKGKYVELRCDPISGHTALYWYRQSLGQGPEFLIYFQGTGAADDSGLPNDRFFAVRPEGSVSTLKIQRTERGDSAVYLCASGAGGGETQYFGPGTRLLVL.

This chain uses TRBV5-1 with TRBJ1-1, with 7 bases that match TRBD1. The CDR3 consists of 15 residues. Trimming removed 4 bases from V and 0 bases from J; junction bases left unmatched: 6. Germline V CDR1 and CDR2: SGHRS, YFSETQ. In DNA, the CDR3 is TGCGCCAGCAGCCCGGGACAGATATTGAACACTGAAGCTTTCTTT. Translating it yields CASSPGQILNTEAFF.